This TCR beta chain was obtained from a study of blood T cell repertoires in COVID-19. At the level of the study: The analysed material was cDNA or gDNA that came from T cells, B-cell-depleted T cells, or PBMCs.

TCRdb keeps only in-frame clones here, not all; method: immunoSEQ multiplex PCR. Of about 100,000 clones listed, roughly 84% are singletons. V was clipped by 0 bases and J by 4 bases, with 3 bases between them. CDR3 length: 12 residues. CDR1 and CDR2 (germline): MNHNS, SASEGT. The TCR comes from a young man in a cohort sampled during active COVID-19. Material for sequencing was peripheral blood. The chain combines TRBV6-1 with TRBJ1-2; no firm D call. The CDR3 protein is CASSEASYGYTF. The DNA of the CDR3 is TGTGCCAGCAGTGAAGCGAGCTATGGCTACACCTTC.